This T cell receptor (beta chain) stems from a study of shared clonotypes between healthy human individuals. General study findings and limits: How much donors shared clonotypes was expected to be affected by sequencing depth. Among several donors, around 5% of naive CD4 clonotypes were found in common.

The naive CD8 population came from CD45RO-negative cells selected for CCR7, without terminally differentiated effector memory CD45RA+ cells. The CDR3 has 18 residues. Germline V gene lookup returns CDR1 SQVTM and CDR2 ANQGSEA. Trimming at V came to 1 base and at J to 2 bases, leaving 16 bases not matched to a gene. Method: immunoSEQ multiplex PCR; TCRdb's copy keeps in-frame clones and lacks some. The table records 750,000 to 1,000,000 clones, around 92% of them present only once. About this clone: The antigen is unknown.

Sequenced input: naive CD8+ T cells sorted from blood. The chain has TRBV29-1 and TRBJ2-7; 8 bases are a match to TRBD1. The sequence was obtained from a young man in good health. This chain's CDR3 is CSVEAPTNGQGLAYEQYF. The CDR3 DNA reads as TGCAGCGTTGAAGCCCCCACAAACGGACAGGGCCTAGCCTACGAGCAGTACTTC.